This T cell receptor (beta chain) is from a study of blood T cell repertoires in COVID-19. Study context: Nucleic acid was either cDNA or gDNA, and it came from T cells, B-cell-depleted T cells, or PBMCs.

Recruits, aged roughly 18 to 100 years, lived in approximately 26 US areas. Libraries were prepared by immunoSEQ multiplex PCR; TCRdb keeps only in-frame clonotypes and omits some of them. This table has almost 400,000 clones, 85% to 90% appearing once. This TCR came from a woman aged 30 to 39 who had recovered from COVID-19. Sample: PBMCs or T cells enriched from blood (not recorded which).

CDR3 coding DNA: TGTGCCAGCAGGGACGGACTAGCGGGAGGGCCCCCCTACAATGAGCAGTTCTTC. This codes for CASRDGLAGGPPYNEQFF. J is TRBJ2-1 and V is TRBV28; 15 nucleotides match TRBD2. The CDR3 covers 18 residues. Germline V gene sequence: CDR1 MDHEN, CDR2 SYDVKM. Losses at the gene ends were 6 bases for V and 2 bases for J; bases not matched to a gene: 8.